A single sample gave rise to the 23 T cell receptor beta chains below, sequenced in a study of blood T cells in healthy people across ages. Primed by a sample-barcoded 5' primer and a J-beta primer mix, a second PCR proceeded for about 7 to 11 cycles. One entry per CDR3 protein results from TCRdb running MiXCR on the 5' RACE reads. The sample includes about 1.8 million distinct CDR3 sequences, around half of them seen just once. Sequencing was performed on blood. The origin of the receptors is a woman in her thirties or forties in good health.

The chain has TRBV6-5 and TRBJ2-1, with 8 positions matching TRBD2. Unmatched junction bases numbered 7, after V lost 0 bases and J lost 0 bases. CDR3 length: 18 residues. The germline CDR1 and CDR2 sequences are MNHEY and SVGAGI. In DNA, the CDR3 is TGTGCCAGCAGTTACTCGATTAGCGGGGACGCCTCCTACAATGAGCAGTTCTTC. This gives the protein CASSYSISGDASYNEQFF.

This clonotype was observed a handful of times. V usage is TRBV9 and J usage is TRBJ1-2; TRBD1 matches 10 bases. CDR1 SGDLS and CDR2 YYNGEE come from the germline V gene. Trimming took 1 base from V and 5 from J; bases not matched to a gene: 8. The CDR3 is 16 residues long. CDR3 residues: CASSVTGTGVGYGYTF. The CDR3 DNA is TGTGCCAGCAGCGTAACCGGGACAGGGGTTGGTTATGGCTACACCTTC.

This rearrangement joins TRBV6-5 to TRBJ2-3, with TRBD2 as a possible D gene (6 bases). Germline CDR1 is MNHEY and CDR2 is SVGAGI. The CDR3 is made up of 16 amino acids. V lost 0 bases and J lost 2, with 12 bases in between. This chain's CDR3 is CASSYSVASATDTQYF. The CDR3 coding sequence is TGTGCCAGCAGTTACTCGGTGGCTAGCGCCACAGATACGCAGTATTTT.

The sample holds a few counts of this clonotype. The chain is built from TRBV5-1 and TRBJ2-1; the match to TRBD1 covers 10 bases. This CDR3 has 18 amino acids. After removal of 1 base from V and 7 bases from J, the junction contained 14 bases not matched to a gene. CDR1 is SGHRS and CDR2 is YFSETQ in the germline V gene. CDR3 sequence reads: CASSLPGRTGGVRNEQFF. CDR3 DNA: TGCGCCAGCAGCTTGCCAGGAAGGACAGGGGGAGTGCGGAATGAGCAGTTCTTC.

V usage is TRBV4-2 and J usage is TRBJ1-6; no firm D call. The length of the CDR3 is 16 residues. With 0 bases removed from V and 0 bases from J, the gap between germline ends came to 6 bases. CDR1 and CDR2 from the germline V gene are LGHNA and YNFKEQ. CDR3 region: CASSQELYSYNSPLHF. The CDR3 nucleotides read TGTGCCAGCAGCCAAGAGCTGTACTCCTATAATTCACCCCTCCACTTT.

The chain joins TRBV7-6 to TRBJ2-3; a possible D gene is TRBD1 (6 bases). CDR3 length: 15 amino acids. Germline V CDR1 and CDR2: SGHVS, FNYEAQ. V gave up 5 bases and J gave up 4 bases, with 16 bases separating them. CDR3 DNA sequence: TGTGCCAGCAGCCCACGTTCCTCAGGGGCAGATACGCAGTATTTT. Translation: CASSPRSSGADTQYF.

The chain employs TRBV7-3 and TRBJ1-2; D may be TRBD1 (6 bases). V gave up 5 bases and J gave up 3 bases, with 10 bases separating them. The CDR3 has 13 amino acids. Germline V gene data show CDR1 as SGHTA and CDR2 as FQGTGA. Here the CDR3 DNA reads TGTGCCAGCAGCCAAGCAGGGGACTATGGCTACACCTTC. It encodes CASSQAGDYGYTF.

The CDR3 protein is CASTLGVAGALETQYF. CDR3 sequence (DNA): TGTGCCAGCACCTTGGGGGTAGCGGGGGCCCTGGAGACCCAGTACTTC. This chain connects TRBV7-8 to TRBJ2-5; TRBD2 matches 9 bases. Trimming at V came to 7 bases and at J to 5 bases, leaving 14 bases not matched to a gene. The length of the CDR3 is 16 residues. Germline CDR1 SGHVS, CDR2 FQNEAQ.

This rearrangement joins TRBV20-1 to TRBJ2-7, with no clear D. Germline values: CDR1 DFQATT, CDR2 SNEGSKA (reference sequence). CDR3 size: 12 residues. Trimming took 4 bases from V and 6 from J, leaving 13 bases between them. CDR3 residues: CSAKWVGVEQYF. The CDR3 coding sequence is TGCAGTGCTAAATGGGTTGGAGTCGAGCAGTACTTC.

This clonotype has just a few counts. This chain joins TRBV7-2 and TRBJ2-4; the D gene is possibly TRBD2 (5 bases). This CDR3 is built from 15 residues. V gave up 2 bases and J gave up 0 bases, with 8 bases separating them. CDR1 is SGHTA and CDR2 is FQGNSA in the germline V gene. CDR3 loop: CASSLPGLAKNIQYF. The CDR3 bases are TGTGCCAGCAGCTTACCAGGACTAGCCAAAAACATTCAGTACTTC.

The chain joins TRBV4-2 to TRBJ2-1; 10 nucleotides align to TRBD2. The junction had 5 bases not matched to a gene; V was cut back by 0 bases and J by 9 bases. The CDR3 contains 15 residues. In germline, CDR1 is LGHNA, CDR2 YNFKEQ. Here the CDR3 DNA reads TGTGCCAGCAGCCAAGATTTAGCGGGGGGTAGTGAGCAGTTCTTC. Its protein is CASSQDLAGGSEQFF.

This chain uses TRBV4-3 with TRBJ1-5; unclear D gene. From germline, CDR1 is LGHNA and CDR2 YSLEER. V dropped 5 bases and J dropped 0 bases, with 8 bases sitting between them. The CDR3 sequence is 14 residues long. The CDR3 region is CASSGEISNQPQHF. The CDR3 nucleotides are TGCGCCAGCAGCGGAGAGATTAGCAATCAGCCCCAGCATTTT.

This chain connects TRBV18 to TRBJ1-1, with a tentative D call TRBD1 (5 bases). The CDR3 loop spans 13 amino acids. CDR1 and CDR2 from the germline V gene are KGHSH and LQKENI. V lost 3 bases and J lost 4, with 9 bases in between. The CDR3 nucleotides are TGTGCCAGCTCACCGAAAGGGGCCACTGAAGCTTTCTTT. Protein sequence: CASSPKGATEAFF.

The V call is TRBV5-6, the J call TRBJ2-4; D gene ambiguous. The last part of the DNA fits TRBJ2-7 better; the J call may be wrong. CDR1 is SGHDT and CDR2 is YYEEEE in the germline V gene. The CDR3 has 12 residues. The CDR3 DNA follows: TGTGCCAGCACCCAACCAGGCTACGAGCAGTACTTC. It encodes CASTQPGYEQYF.

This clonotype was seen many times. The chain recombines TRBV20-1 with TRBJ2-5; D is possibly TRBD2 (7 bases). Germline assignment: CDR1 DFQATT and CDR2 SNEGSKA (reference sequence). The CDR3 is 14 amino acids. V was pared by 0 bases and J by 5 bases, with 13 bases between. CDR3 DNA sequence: TGCAGTGCTAGAGATCTCGGGGGGCAGGAGACCCAGTACTTC. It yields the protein CSARDLGGQETQYF.

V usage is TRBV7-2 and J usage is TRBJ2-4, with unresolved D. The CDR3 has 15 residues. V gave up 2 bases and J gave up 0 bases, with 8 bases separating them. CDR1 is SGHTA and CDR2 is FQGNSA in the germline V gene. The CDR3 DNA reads TGTGCCAGCAGCTTACACAGACAAGCCAAAAACATTCAGTACTTC. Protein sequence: CASSLHRQAKNIQYF.

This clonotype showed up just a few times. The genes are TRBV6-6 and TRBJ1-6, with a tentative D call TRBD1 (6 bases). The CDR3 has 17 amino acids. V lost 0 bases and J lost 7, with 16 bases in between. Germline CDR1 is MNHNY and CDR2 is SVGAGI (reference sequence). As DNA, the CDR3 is TGTGCCAGCAGTTACTCGATAACAGGGTTGGACAATTCACCCCTCCACTTT. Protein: CASSYSITGLDNSPLHF.

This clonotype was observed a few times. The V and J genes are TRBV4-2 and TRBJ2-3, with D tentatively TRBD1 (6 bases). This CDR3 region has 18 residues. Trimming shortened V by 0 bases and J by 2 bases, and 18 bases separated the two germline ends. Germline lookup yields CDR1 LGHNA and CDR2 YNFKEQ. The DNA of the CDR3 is TGTGCCAGCAGCCAAGATAGGGCGCAGGGGATGAACACAGATACGCAGTATTTT. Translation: CASSQDRAQGMNTDTQYF.

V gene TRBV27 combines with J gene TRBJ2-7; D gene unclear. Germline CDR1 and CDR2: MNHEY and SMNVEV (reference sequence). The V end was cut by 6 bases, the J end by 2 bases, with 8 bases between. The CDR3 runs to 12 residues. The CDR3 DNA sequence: TGTGCCAGCAGGAGATACCCCTACGAGCAGTACTTC. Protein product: CASRRYPYEQYF.

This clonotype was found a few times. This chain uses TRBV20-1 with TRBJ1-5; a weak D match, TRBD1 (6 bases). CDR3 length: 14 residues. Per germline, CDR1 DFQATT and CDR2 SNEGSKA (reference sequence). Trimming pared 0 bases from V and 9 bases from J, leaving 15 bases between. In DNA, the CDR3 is TGCAGTGCTAGAGAGGACAGACCTGAACGGCCCCAGCATTTT. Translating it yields CSAREDRPERPQHF.

The CDR3 loop is CASSHIAGVNEQFF. Written as DNA, the CDR3 is TGTGCCAGCAGCCATATAGCGGGGGTCAATGAGCAGTTCTTC. The chain uses TRBV3-1 and TRBJ2-1; TRBD2 matches 9 bases. The CDR3 length is 14 residues. The trim removed 3 bases at V and 6 bases at J, leaving 3 bases unmatched. The V gene's germline CDR1 is LGHDT and CDR2 YNNKEL (reference sequence).

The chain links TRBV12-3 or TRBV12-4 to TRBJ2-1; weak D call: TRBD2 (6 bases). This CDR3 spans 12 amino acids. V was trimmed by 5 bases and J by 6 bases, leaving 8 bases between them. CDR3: CASSATSNEQFF. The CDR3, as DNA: TGTGCCAGCAGTGCGACTAGCAATGAGCAGTTCTTC.

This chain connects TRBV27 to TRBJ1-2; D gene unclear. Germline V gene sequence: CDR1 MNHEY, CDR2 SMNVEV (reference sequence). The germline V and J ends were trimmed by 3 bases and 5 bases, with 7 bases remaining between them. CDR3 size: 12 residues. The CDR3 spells CASSFVPYGYTF. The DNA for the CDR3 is TGTGCCAGCAGTTTCGTCCCATATGGCTACACCTTC.